The 11 T cell receptor beta chains below all came from one sample that was sequenced in a study of CD8 T cells in ankylosing spondylitis. TCRdb re-called the 5' RACE reads with MiXCR, one entry per CDR3 protein. Of more than 300,000 distinct CDR3 sequences listed, 9.5% to 13% were seen once; the top ten hold roughly a tenth. The sequencing input was blood, either unsorted or a sorted T cell fraction (not recorded which). Every receptor here comes from a female donor with ankylosing spondylitis or in good health (not recorded which).

This clonotype has at least ten counts. The V gene is TRBV28, the J gene TRBJ2-1, with D possibly TRBD1 on 5 matching bases. Deletions cut 7 bases from V and 2 bases from J, with 12 bases between. This CDR3 is 14 amino acids long. The V gene's germline CDR1 is MDHEN and CDR2 SYDVKM. The CDR3 region is CASTHQGTYNEQFF. The CDR3 nucleotides are TGTGCCAGCACCCACCAGGGTACCTACAATGAGCAGTTCTTC.

This clonotype turned up a few times. This rearrangement joins TRBV7-2 to TRBJ2-3, with no clear D. The CDR3 has 17 amino acids. Trimming took off 2 bases at V and 0 bases at J, with 15 bases between the two ends. Germline V gene data show CDR1 as SGHTA and CDR2 as FQGNSA. For the CDR3, the DNA is TGTGCCAGCAGCTTACGTTTAAACGGCCCTAGCACAGATACGCAGTATTTT. Translation: CASSLRLNGPSTDTQYF.

The V gene is TRBV5-1, the J gene TRBJ2-5; 8 nucleotides match TRBD2. Germline loops: CDR1 SGHRS, CDR2 YFSETQ. J lost 5 bases, V lost 3 bases, and 9 bases had no gene match. This CDR3 is built from 15 residues. Here the CDR3 reads CASSSRAGVEETQYF. Written as DNA, the CDR3 is TGCGCCAGCAGCTCGCGAGCGGGAGTGGAGGAGACCCAGTACTTC.

Many counts were recorded for this clonotype. The V gene is TRBV12-3 or TRBV12-4, the J gene TRBJ2-1; no clear D. Trimming pared 6 bases from V and 2 bases from J, leaving 8 bases between. The length of the CDR3 is 13 residues. CDR3 sequence reads: CASRPQTYNEQFF. The CDR3 bases are TGTGCCAGCAGGCCCCAGACCTACAATGAGCAGTTCTTC.

This clonotype was picked up many times. This rearrangement joins TRBV14 to TRBJ2-3; possibly TRBD2 for D (5 bases). The V end lost 4 bases, the J end lost 7 bases, and 6 bases lay between the germline ends. The CDR3 is made up of 11 amino acids. Germline V gene sequence: CDR1 SGHDN, CDR2 FVKESK. CDR3 sequence: CASSPGYTQYF. Here the CDR3 DNA reads TGTGCCAGCAGCCCGGGGTATACGCAGTATTTT.

This clonotype was seen at least ten times. This chain uses TRBV5-1 with TRBJ1-1; D gene ambiguous. V lost 2 bases, J lost 5 bases, and 10 bases lay in between. CDR1 and CDR2 (germline): SGHRS, YFSETQ. The length of the CDR3 is 13 residues. As DNA, the CDR3 is TGCGCCAGCAGCTTAACGACGGGTACTGAAGCTTTCTTT. Translation: CASSLTTGTEAFF.

This clonotype was picked up many times. The chain combines TRBV10-2 with TRBJ2-1, with D possibly being TRBD1 (7 bases). Looked up from germline, CDR1 is WSHSY and CDR2 is SAAADI. The V end was cut by 3 bases, the J end by 4 bases, with 13 bases between. The length of the CDR3 is 15 residues. The CDR3 loop is CASSDWAGGYNEQFF. The CDR3 bases are TGCGCCAGCAGTGACTGGGCAGGGGGGTACAATGAGCAGTTCTTC.

This clonotype was observed a handful of times. V gene TRBV7-6 combines with J gene TRBJ2-1, with D uncertain. Trimming took off 9 bases at V and 5 bases at J, with 14 bases between the two ends. The germline CDR1 and CDR2 sequences are SGHVS and FNYEAQ. This CDR3 spans 13 amino acids. The CDR3 bases are TGTGCCAGTGGCCTTAGTTTTAACAATGAGCAGTTCTTC. It encodes CASGLSFNNEQFF.

This sequence joins TRBV20-1 and TRBJ2-3; TRBD2 might be the D (6 bases). CDR3 length equals 15 residues. Trimming removed 6 bases from V and 0 bases from J, with 16 bases in between. CDR1 is DFQATT and CDR2 is SNEGSKA in the germline V gene (reference sequence). The CDR3 region is CSAVDGAGSTDTQYF. The DNA for the CDR3 is TGCAGTGCAGTGGATGGGGCGGGGAGCACAGATACGCAGTATTTT.

This clonotype has at least ten counts. The chain combines TRBV5-1 with TRBJ1-2, with 9 positions matching TRBD1. This CDR3 region has 15 residues. The germline V gene encodes CDR1 SGHRS and CDR2 YFSETQ. V trimming: 3 bases; J trimming: 4 bases; junction bases outside the gene matches: 7. For the CDR3, the DNA is TGCGCCAGCAGCTCGGGACAGGGACCCAGCTATGGCTACACCTTC. Protein sequence: CASSSGQGPSYGYTF. The whole variable domain, remainder taken from reference TRBV5-1 and TRBJ1-2, is KAGVTQTPRYLIKTRGQQVTLSCSPISGHRSVSWYQQTPGQGLQFLFEYFSETQRNKGNFPGRFSGRQFSNSRSEMNVSTLELGDSALYLCASSSGQGPSYGYTFGSGTRLTVV.

This clonotype was counted between two and nine times. This CDR3 is CASTPRAGENIQYF. The CDR3, as DNA: TGTGCCAGCACCCCCCGGGCAGGTGAAAACATTCAGTACTTC. The chain recombines TRBV7-9 with TRBJ2-4, with D hard to call. This CDR3 is built from 14 residues. V lost 7 bases and J 5 bases, leaving 15 bases between the germline ends. The V gene's germline CDR1 is SEHNR and CDR2 FQNEAQ (reference sequence). Using reference TRBV7-9 and TRBJ2-4 for the parts outside the CDR3, the full variable domain is DTGVSQNPRHKITKRGQNVTFRCDPISEHNRLYWYRQTLGQGPEFLTYFQNEAQLEKSRLLSDRFSAERPKGSFSTLEIQRTEQGDSAMYLCASTPRAGENIQYFGAGTRLSVL.